A single sample is the source of the 20 T cell receptor beta chains below, sequenced in a study of cytomegalovirus exposure and HLA in healthy donors. Method: immunoSEQ multiplex PCR; TCRdb's copy keeps in-frame clones and lacks some. The sample includes 140,000 to 150,000 clones, 85% to 95% seen only once; the top ten take roughly 1.9%. The sequencing input was PBMCs. The origin of the receptors is a young man in good health and CMV-seropositive.

CDR3 DNA: TGTGCCAGCAGCTTATCCGGGGTTTCAGGCTACACCTTC. This sequence encodes CASSLSGVSGYTF. J is TRBJ1-2 and V is TRBV13; D is undetermined. V dropped 2 bases and J dropped 8 bases, with 12 bases sitting between them. CDR3 length: 13 residues. Per germline, CDR1 PRHDT and CDR2 FYEKMQ (reference sequence).

In this sample, this clone turned up once. The rearrangement joins TRBV27 to TRBJ1-2; tentatively, D is TRBD1 (5 bases). The CDR3 extends over 13 amino acids. Germline values: CDR1 MNHEY, CDR2 SMNVEV (reference sequence). V was trimmed by 7 bases and J by 8 bases, leaving 17 bases between them. CDR3 residues: CASTGGDGDGYTF. The DNA of the CDR3 is TGTGCCAGCACTGGAGGGGACGGGGACGGCTACACCTTC.

The chain couples TRBV2 to TRBJ1-5; maybe TRBD1 (5 bases). Germline CDR1 SNHLY, CDR2 FYNNEI. V lost 3 bases to trimming and J lost 0 bases, with 12 bases between them. The CDR3 runs to 16 residues. The CDR3 region has the DNA TGTGCCAGCAGTGAGGGGGGTCCCTATAGCAATCAGCCCCAGCATTTT. This encodes CASSEGGPYSNQPQHF.

The V and J genes are TRBV9 and TRBJ2-7; 12 bases map to TRBD2. The CDR3 has 16 amino acids. With V trimmed by 2 bases and J by 6 bases, 9 bases remained unmatched. Germline loops: CDR1 SGDLS, CDR2 YYNGEE. CDR3 loop: CASSVGPLAGGGEQYF. For the CDR3, the DNA is TGTGCCAGCAGCGTCGGTCCCCTAGCGGGAGGGGGCGAGCAGTACTTC. The full variable domain, completed using reference TRBV9 and TRBJ2-7, is DSGVTQTPKHLITATGQRVTLRCSPRSGDLSVYWYQQSLDQGLQFLIQYYNGEERAKGNILERFSAQQFPDLHSELNLSSLELGDSALYFCASSVGPLAGGGEQYFGPGTRLTVT.

The V and J genes are TRBV6-6 and TRBJ1-5, with D possibly matching TRBD1 (6 bases). Trimming took off 6 bases at V and 4 bases at J, with 13 bases between the two ends. The CDR3 contains 14 residues. Germline CDR1 and CDR2: MNHNY and SVGAGI (reference sequence). The CDR3 loop is CASRIGQWNQPQHF. CDR3 DNA sequence: TGTGCCAGCAGAATTGGACAGTGGAATCAGCCCCAGCATTTT.

J is TRBJ1-6 and V is TRBV6-5, with D tentatively TRBD1 (6 bases). This CDR3 is built from 14 residues. V was clipped by 6 bases and J by 9 bases, with 15 bases between them. Germline V gives CDR1 MNHEY, CDR2 SVGAGI. The CDR3 loop is CASSRQGKSSPLHF. In DNA, the CDR3 is TGTGCCAGCAGCCGTCAGGGGAAGAGTTCACCCCTCCACTTT.

This sequence joins TRBV28 and TRBJ1-2; D uncertain. The CDR3 extends over 11 amino acids. Germline V lookup: CDR1 MDHEN, CDR2 SYDVKM. V lost 7 bases and J 3 bases, leaving 6 bases between the germline ends. CDR3 in amino acids: CASTRDYGYTF. CDR3 sequence (DNA): TGTGCCAGCACCCGGGACTATGGCTACACCTTC.

V is TRBV7-9 and J is TRBJ2-3; D may be TRBD1 (5 bases). Germline V gene data show CDR1 as SEHNR and CDR2 as FQNEAQ (reference sequence). Between the trimmed V and J ends, which lost 5 bases and 6 bases, there was a span of 18 bases. The CDR3 extends over 15 amino acids. CDR3 amino acids: CASSLPRQWRDTQYF. In DNA, the CDR3 is TGTGCCAGCAGCCTCCCGCGACAGTGGCGGGATACGCAGTATTTT.

This sequence joins TRBV7-2 and TRBJ1-1; D is possibly TRBD1 (5 bases). This CDR3 has 14 residues. Germline V gives CDR1 SGHTA, CDR2 FQGNSA. V was clipped by 1 base and J by 5 bases, with 11 bases between them. CDR3 in amino acids: CASSLVYGGTEAFF. Written as DNA, the CDR3 is TGTGCCAGCAGCTTAGTATACGGGGGGACTGAAGCTTTCTTT.

As DNA, the CDR3 is TGCGCCAGCAGCACCGGACTAGCGGGATCCACAGATACGCAGTATTTT. Residues: CASSTGLAGSTDTQYF. V is TRBV5-1 and J is TRBJ2-3, with 12 bases fitting TRBD2. This CDR3 has 16 residues. V trimming: 4 bases; J trimming: 2 bases; junction bases outside the gene matches: 5. The germline gives CDR1 SGHRS, CDR2 YFSETQ.

The chain couples TRBV13 to TRBJ1-2; tentative D call: TRBD1 (6 bases). Trimming left V 5 bases short and J 6 bases short, with 19 bases between. The CDR3 covers 15 residues. Per germline, CDR1 PRHDT and CDR2 FYEKMQ (reference sequence). CDR3 sequence reads: CASSLAYEDSDGYTF. CDR3 bases: TGTGCCAGCAGCCTAGCATATGAGGACAGCGATGGCTACACCTTC.

The V call is TRBV19, the J call TRBJ2-2; 7 nucleotides agree with TRBD2. Germline trimming cut 5 bases from V and 4 bases from J; bases unmatched to any gene: 10. Germline lookup yields CDR1 LNHDA and CDR2 SQIVND (reference sequence). This CDR3 region has 16 residues. The CDR3 DNA sequence: TGTGCCAGTAGTCCCTTCCGGGAGGCGGTCACCGGGGAGCTGTTTTTT. Translation gives CASSPFREAVTGELFF.

This chain connects TRBV2 to TRBJ2-7, with D maybe TRBD1 (5 bases). Looked up from germline, CDR1 is SNHLY and CDR2 is FYNNEI. V gave up 5 bases and J gave up 3 bases, with 17 bases separating them. The CDR3 extends over 15 amino acids. The CDR3 DNA reads TGTGCCAGCAGTTCAGGGCCAGGGCTTTACTACGAGCAGTACTTC. Its translation is CASSSGPGLYYEQYF.

This clone was detected only once. The V gene is TRBV18, the J gene TRBJ2-5; the match to TRBD2 covers 11 bases. Germline values: CDR1 KGHSH, CDR2 LQKENI. Germline trimming cut 8 bases from V and 4 bases from J; bases unmatched to any gene: 6. This CDR3 is built from 14 residues. The CDR3 DNA reads TGTGCCAGCAATGAAGGACTAGCGGGAGAGACCCAGTACTTC. It yields the protein CASNEGLAGETQYF.

The V call is TRBV2, the J call TRBJ2-3; tentative D call: TRBD2 (5 bases). The germline gives CDR1 SNHLY, CDR2 FYNNEI. Between the trimmed V and J ends, which lost 6 bases and 5 bases, there was a span of 12 bases. This CDR3 region has 13 residues. CDR3 loop: CASRLDGEDTQYF. CDR3 DNA: TGTGCCAGCAGGCTGGACGGGGAAGATACGCAGTATTTT.

V and J are TRBV2 and TRBJ2-7; 16 bases fit TRBD2. The trim removed 4 bases at V and 5 bases at J, leaving 2 bases unmatched. The CDR3 spans 15 residues. Germline V gene data show CDR1 as SNHLY and CDR2 as FYNNEI. CDR3 sequence reads: CASSAGLAGGNEQYF. CDR3 DNA: TGTGCCAGCAGTGCGGGACTAGCGGGAGGGAACGAGCAGTACTTC.

The chain employs TRBV11-2 and TRBJ2-7; a weak D match, TRBD1 (5 bases). V was clipped by 6 bases and J by 1 base, with 7 bases between them. The CDR3 totals 12 residues. Germline V gene lookup returns CDR1 SGHAT and CDR2 FQNNGV. The DNA for the CDR3 is TGTGCCAGCAGTAGGGGATCCTACGAGCAGTACTTC. Translation gives CASSRGSYEQYF.

This chain joins TRBV11-3 and TRBJ2-7; TRBD1 agrees at 7 bases. The CDR3 totals 14 residues. The junction had 4 bases not matched to a gene; V was cut back by 5 bases and J by 0 bases. Germline CDR1 reads SGHNT; CDR2 reads YENEEA. The DNA for the CDR3 is TGTGCCAGCAGCCCGGGACAGCACTCCTACGAGCAGTACTTC. Translation gives CASSPGQHSYEQYF.

This chain links TRBV6-9 with TRBJ1-4; the D gene is possibly TRBD1 (6 bases). The CDR3 has 13 amino acids. The germline CDR1 and CDR2 sequences are MNHGY and SVAAGI. The V gene lost 7 bases and the J gene lost 0 bases, with 6 bases spanning the gap. CDR3 sequence: CASKGATNEKLFF. CDR3 in DNA: TGTGCCAGCAAGGGGGCAACTAATGAAAAACTGTTTTTT.

V is TRBV7-6 and J is TRBJ2-1; 7 nucleotides agree with TRBD2. Germline lookup yields CDR1 SGHVS and CDR2 FNYEAQ. J lost 10 bases, V lost 5 bases, and 5 bases had no gene match. CDR3 length: 12 residues. The CDR3 reads CASSDPGGEQFF. CDR3 bases: TGTGCCAGCAGCGACCCCGGGGGGGAGCAGTTCTTC.